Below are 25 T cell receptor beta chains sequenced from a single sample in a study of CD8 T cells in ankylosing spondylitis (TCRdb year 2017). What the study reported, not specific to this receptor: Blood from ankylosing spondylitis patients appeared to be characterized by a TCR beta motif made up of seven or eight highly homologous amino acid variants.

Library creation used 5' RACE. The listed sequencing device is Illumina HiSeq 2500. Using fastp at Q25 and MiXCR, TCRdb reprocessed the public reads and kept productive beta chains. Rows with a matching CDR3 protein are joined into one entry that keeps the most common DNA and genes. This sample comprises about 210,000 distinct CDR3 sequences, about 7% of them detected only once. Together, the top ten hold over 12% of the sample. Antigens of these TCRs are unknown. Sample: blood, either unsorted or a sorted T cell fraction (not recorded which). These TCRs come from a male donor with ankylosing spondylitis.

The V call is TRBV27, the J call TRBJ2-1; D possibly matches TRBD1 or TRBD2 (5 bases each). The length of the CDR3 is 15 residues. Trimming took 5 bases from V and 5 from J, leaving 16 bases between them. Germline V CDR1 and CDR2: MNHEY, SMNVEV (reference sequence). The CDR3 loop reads CASSITDSGHNEQFF. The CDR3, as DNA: TGTGCCAGCAGTATCACGGACTCAGGGCACAATGAGCAGTTCTTC.

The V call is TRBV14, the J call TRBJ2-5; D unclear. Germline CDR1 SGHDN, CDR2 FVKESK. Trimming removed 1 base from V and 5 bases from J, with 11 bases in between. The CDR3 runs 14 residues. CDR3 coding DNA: TGTGCCAGCAGCCAAGGACGGCTTACGGAGACCCAGTACTTC. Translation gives CASSQGRLTETQYF. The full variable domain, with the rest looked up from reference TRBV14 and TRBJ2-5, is EAGVTQFPSHSVIEKGQTVTLRCDPISGHDNLYWYRRVMGKEIKFLLHFVKESKQDESGMPNNRFLAERTGGTYSTLKVQPAELEDSGVYFCASSQGRLTETQYFGPGTRLLVL.

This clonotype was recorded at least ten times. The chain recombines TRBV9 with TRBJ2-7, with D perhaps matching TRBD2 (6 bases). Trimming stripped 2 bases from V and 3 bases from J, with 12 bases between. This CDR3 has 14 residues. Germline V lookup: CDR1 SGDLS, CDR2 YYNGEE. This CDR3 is CASSVGLGSYEQYF. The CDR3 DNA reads TGTGCCAGCAGCGTGGGACTTGGAAGCTACGAGCAGTACTTC.

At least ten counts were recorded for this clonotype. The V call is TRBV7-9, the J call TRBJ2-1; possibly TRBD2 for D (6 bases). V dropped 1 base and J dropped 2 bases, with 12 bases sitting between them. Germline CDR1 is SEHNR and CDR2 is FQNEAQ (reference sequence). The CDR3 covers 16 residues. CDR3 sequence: CASSLVPGRTYNEQFF. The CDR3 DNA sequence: TGTGCCAGCAGCTTAGTCCCAGGGAGGACCTACAATGAGCAGTTCTTC.

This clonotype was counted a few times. This CDR3 reads CASSQGIGGATNIQYF. CDR3 nucleotide sequence: TGCGCCAGCAGCCAAGGGATCGGGGGCGCGACCAACATTCAGTACTTC. The chain employs TRBV4-3 and TRBJ2-4, with D tentatively TRBD1 or TRBD2 (6 bases each). This CDR3 has 16 amino acids. The germline V gene has CDR1 LGHNA and CDR2 YSLEER. V was pared by 1 base and J by 7 bases, with 17 bases between.

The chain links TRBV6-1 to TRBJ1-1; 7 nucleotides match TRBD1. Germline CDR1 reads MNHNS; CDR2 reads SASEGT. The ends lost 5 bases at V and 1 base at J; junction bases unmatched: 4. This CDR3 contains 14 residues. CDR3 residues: CASSQGQPNTEAFF. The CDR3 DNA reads TGTGCCAGCAGTCAGGGACAGCCGAACACTGAAGCTTTCTTT.

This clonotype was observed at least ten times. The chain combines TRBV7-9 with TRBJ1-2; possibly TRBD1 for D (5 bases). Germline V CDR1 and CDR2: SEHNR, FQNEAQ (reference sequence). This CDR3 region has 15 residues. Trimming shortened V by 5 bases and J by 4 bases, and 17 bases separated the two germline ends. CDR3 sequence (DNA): TGTGCCAGCAGCGCGCCAGGGAATTCGATCTATGGCTACACCTTC. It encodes CASSAPGNSIYGYTF.

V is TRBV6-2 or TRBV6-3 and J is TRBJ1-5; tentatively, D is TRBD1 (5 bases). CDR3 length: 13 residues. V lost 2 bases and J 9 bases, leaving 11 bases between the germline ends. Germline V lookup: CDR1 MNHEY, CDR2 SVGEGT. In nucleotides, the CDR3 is TGTGCCAGCAGTTACCCAGGGAAGCCGCCCCAGCATTTT. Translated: CASSYPGKPPQHF.

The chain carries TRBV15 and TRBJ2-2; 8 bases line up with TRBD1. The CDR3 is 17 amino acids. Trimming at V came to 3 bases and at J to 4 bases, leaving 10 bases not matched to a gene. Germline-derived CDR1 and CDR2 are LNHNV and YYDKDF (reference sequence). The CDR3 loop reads CATSSLQRTGSTGELFF. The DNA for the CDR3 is TGTGCCACCAGCAGCCTCCAAAGGACAGGGAGCACCGGGGAGCTGTTTTTT.

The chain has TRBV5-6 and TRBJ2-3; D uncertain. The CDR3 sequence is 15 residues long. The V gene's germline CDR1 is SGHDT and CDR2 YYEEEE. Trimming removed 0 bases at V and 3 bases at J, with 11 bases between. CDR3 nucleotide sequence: TGTGCCAGCAGCTTGGGGACGTTGCCAACAGATACGCAGTATTTT. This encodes CASSLGTLPTDTQYF.

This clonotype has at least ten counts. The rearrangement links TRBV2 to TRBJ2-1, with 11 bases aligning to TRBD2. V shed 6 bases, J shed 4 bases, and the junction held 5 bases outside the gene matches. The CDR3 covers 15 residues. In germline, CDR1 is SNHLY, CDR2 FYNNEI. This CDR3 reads CASSVLAGGYNEQFF. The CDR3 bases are TGTGCCAGCAGCGTTCTAGCGGGGGGTTACAATGAGCAGTTCTTC.

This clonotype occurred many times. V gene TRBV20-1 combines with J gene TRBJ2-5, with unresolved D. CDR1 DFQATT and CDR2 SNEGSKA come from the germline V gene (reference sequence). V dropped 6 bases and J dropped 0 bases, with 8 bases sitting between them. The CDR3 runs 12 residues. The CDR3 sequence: CSAILYQETQYF. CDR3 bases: TGCAGTGCCATCCTATACCAAGAGACCCAGTACTTC.

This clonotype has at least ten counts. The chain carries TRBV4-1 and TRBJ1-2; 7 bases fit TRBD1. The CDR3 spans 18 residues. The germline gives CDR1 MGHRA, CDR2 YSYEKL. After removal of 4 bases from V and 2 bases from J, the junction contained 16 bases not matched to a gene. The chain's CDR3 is CASSLSSGTASSNYGYTF. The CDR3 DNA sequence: TGCGCCAGCAGCCTCAGCTCCGGGACAGCTAGTTCCAACTATGGCTACACCTTC.

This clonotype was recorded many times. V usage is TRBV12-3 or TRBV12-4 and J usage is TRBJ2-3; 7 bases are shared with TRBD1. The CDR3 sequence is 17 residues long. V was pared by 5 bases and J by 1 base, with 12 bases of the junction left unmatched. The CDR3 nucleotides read TGTGCCAGCAGTATCCGGACAGGTCATTGGGGCACAGATACGCAGTATTTT. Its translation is CASSIRTGHWGTDTQYF.

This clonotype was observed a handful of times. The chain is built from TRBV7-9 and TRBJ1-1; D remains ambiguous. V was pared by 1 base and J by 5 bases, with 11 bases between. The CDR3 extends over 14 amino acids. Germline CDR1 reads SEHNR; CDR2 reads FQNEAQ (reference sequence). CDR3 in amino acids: CASSLGPIGTEAFF. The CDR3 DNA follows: TGTGCCAGCAGCTTAGGTCCAATAGGTACTGAAGCTTTCTTT. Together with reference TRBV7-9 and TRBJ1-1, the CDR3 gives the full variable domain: DTGVSQNPRHKITKRGQNVTFRCDPISEHNRLYWYRQTLGQGPEFLTYFQNEAQLEKSRLLSDRFSAERPKGSFSTLEIQRTEQGDSAMYLCASSLGPIGTEAFFGQGTRLTVV.

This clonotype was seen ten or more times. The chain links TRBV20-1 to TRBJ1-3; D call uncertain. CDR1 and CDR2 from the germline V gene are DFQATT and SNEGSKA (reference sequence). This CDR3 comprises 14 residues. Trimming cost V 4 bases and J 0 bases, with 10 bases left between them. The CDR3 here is CSATETGSGNTIYF. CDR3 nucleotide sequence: TGCAGTGCTACTGAGACCGGCTCTGGAAACACCATATATTTT.

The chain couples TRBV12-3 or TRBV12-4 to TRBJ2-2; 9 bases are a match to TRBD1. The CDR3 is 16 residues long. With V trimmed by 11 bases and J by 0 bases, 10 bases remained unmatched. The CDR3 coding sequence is TGTGCCTCCTCGGACAGGGGACTCGCGAACACCGGGGAGCTGTTTTTT. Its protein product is CASSDRGLANTGELFF.

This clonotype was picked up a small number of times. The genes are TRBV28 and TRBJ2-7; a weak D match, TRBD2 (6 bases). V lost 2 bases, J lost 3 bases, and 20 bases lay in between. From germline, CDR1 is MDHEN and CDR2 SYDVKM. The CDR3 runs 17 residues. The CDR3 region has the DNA TGTGCCAGCAGTTTAATGAGGCAGGGAGGTGGTAACTACGAGCAGTACTTC. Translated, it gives CASSLMRQGGGNYEQYF.

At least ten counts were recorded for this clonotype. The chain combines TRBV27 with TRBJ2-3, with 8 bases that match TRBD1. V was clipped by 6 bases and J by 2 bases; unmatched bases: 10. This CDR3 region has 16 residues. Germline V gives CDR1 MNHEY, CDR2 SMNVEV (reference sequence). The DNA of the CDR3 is TGTGCCAGCAGCCTCCGACAGGGGATGGCCACAGATACGCAGTATTTT. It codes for CASSLRQGMATDTQYF.

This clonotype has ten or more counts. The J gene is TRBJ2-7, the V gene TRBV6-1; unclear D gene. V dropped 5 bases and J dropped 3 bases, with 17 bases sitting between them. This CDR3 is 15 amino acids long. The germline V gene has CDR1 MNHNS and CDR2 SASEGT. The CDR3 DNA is TGTGCCAGCAGTATCGGCCTTGGGCAGATCTACGAGCAGTACTTC. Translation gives CASSIGLGQIYEQYF.

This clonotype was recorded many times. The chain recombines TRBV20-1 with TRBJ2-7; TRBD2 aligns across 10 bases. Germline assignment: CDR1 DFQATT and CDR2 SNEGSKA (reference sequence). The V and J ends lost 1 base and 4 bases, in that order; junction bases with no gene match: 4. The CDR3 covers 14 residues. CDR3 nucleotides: TGCAGTGCTAGAGGGACTAGCGGAACATACGAGCAGTACTTC. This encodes CSARGTSGTYEQYF.

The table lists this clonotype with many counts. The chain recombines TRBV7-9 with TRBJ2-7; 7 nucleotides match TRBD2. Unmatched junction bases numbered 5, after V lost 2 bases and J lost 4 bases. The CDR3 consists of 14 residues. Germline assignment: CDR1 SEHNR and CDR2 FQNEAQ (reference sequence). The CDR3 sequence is CASSLLAGYYEQYF. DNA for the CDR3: TGTGCCAGCAGCTTATTAGCGGGCTATTACGAGCAGTACTTC.

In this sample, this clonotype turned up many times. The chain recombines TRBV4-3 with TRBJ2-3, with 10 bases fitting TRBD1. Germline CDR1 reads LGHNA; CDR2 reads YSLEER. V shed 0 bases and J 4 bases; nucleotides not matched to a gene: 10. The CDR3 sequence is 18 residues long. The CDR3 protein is CASSQEGRTGGYSDTQYF. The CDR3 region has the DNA TGCGCCAGCAGCCAAGAAGGCAGGACAGGGGGATATTCAGATACGCAGTATTTT.

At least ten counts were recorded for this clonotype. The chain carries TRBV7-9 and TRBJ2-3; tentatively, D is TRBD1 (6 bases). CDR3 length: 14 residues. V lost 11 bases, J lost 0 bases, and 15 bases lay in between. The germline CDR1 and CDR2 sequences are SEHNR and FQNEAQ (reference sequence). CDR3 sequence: CASDRFTSTDTQYF. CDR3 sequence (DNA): TGTGCCTCCGACAGGTTTACTAGCACAGATACGCAGTATTTT.

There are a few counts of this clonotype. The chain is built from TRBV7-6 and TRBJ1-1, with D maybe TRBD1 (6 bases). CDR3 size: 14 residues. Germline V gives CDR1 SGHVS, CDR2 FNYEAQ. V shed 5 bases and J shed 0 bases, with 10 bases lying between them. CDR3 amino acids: CASSDQGLNTEAFF. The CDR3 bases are TGTGCCAGCAGCGATCAGGGGTTGAACACTGAAGCTTTCTTT.